A single TCR beta chain is shown here with its context. No antigen is known for it. No much larger clone is present one base from it, and per-base qualities are unavailable. The data stem from a study of shared clonotypes between healthy human individuals (dated by TCRdb to the early 2020s). Broadly, across the study: Three men and a couple of women, aged 18 to 49 years, made up the cohort. Each donor's leukapheresis produced roughly between roughly 0.94 and 9.5 billion PBMCs. The study deeply sequenced blood TCR repertoires of about 5 healthy adults to estimate repertoire size and the extent of clonotype sharing between individuals. For each donor, CD4 naive and CD4 memory were each run on three plates, CD8 naive on two plates, and CD8 memory on one plate. Different laboratories and diverse techniques were used to prepare libraries and sequence TCR repertoires, to increase sequencing depth and limit assay-specific biases.

The germline V gene yields SGDLS for CDR1 and YYNGEE for CDR2. From the cysteine through the phenylalanine, the CDR3 covers 15 amino acids. The CDR3 DNA has 45 bases and is translated from base 1. After removal of 7 bases from V and 2 bases from J, the junction retains 6 bases not matched to a gene. Using the deep immunoSEQ assay, multiplex PCR amplified TCR CDR3 regions from genomic DNA. Extracted genomic DNA from each cell subset was distributed evenly across all wells of several immunoSEQ 96-well plates, and each plate was treated as a replicate. Each replicate PCR for sorted subsets received roughly 0.2 ug genomic DNA, equal to roughly 30,000 T cell genomes. Purified libraries were quantified with a Qubit 3.0 fluorometer, sized on a Bioanalyzer 2100, and re-quantified with the KAPA Library Quantification kit. Every immunoSEQ 96-well plate was sequenced on a separate single-read 150-cycle Illumina NextSeq 550 flow cell. As for the original processing: The immunoSEQ output contained only junctional sequences without quality scores, so filtering could not match that applied to full-length reads. Sequences were annotated with PyIR, a Python wrapper for IgBLAST v1.9, using IMGT germline references to assign V/J genes and CDR3. Reads with weak V/J assignments (E-value above 1e-6), missing CDR3, stop codons, out-of-frame junctions, or ambiguous translated residues were removed. A V3J clonotype was defined by an identical inferred V gene, J gene, and CDR3 amino acid sequence. Percentage overlap between repertoires was calculated by dividing the number of shared unique clonotypes by the size of the smaller repertoire. Three approaches were used to assess repertoire richness: RTK rarefaction, the Chao1 estimator, and Recon v2.1 estimates of unobserved clonotypes. OLGA was used to compute generation probabilities for all TCRbeta clonotypes that the gDNA method yielded from a few donors. TCRdb's version of the immuneACCESS table is confined to in-frame rearrangements and falls short of the full clone set. An unresolved V gene accounts for under half of the shortfall where checked; the remainder is of unknown origin. That table gives V, J and clone size, and the DNA gave D and trimming. Present in this sample are about 1.5 million clones, roughly 97% of which were seen just once. The ten largest clones represent 1.2% of the sample.

Donors were healthy HIV-negative adults with no recently reported acute infections or vaccinations. Only Caucasian adults living in Nashville, Tennessee, USA were represented among the donors. Magnetic negative selection was used to enrich CD4+ T cells, after which naive cells were positively selected on CD45RA and the negative fraction became the memory subset. After blood collection by leukapheresis, PBMCs were isolated using Ficoll-Histopaque density gradient centrifugation and then cryopreserved in the vapor phase of liquid nitrogen. Analytical flow cytometry was used to check the purity and quantity of every magnetically sorted T cell population. Genomic DNA was isolated from each sorted fraction and quantified by UV absorbance on a Nanodrop 2000c. On the study overall, not on this receptor specifically: Clonotypes shared by all four sorted-subset donors showed higher generation probabilities than non-shared clonotypes. Even with the large sequencing depth, rarefaction of the sorted-subset datasets indicated that sequencing was incomplete. Sampling was restricted to blood, and TCR repertoires in tissues likely differ from the TCR repertoires found in blood. Roughly 5% of naive CD4, 3.5% of naive CD8, approximately 2% of memory CD4, and 0.4% of memory CD8 clonotypes were shared across a few donors. Because the study included only a small number of donors, the genetic and exposure-history diversity represented was limited. Pairwise subsampling indicated that sequencing depth was expected to affect the degree of clonotype sharing among donors. Naive subsets generally had larger estimated clonotype richness than memory subsets did.

The sample taken for sequencing was naive CD4+ T cells sorted from blood. The sample's cell subset or site label, in plain terms: CD45RA+ positively selected. The sequence was obtained from a man aged 30 to 45 in good health. The chain is encoded by TRBV9 joined to TRBJ2-1, with 10 central nucleotides matching TRBD2. The CDR3: CASGEREGPYNEQFF. The DNA sequence follows: TGTGCCAGCGGGGAGCGGGAGGGCCCCTACAATGAGCAGTTCTTC.